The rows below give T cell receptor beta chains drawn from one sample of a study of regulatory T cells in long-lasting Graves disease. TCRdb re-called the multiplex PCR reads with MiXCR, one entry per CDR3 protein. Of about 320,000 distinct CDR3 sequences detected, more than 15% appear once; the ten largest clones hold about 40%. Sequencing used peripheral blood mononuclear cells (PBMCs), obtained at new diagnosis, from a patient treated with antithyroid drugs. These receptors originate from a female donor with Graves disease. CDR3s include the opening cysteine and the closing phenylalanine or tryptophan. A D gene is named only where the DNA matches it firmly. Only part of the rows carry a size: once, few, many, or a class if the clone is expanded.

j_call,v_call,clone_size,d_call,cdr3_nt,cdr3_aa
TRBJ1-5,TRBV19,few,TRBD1,TGTGCCAGTAATCGGACAGGGGGGAATAGCAATCAGCCCCAGCATTTT,CASNRTGGNSNQPQHF
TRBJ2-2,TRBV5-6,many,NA,TGTGCCAGCAGCTTGGGAGGGGCCGGGGAGCTGTTTTTT,CASSLGGAGELFF
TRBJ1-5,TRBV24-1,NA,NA,TGTGCCACCAGTGATTTCGACAGCGCCTTCAATCAGCCCCAGCATTTT,CATSDFDSAFNQPQHF
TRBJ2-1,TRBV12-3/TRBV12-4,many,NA,TGTGCCAGCAGTTCACTCCCCAGCTCCTACAATGAGCAGTTCTTC,CASSSLPSSYNEQFF
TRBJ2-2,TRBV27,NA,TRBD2,TGTGCCAGCAGTTTTCGAAGGGAGGGCACCGGGGAGCTGTTTTTT,CASSFRREGTGELFF
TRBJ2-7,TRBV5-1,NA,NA,TGCGCCAGCAGCTGGGGAATAGCGGCGAGAAGGGTGGAGAAGCAGTACTTC,CASSWGIAARRVEKQYF
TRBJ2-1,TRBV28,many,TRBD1,TGTGCCAGCAGTGAGACAGGGGACAATGAGCAGTTCTTC,CASSETGDNEQFF
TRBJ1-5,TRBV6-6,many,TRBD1,TGTGCCAGCAGTTACTCGGGACAGGGTCAATTGGGTCAGCCCCAGCATTTT,CASSYSGQGQLGQPQHF
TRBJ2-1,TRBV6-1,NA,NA,TGTGCCAGCAGTTACCCTAGCATCGGCGTCAATGAGCAGTTCTTC,CASSYPSIGVNEQFF
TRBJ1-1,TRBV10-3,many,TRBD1,TGTGCCATCAGTTCACAGGGGGGCACTGAAGCTTTCTTT,CAISSQGGTEAFF
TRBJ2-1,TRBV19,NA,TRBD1,TGTGCCAGTAGTCCTGACAGGGGATCAATGAACCAGTTCTTC,CASSPDRGSMNQFF
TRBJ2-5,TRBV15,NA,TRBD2,TGTGCCACCAGCTCGCGGGGGGAACCGGTGGAGACCCAGTACTTC,CATSSRGEPVETQYF
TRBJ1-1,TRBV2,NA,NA,TGTGCCAGCAGTGACCCGGGACGGATGAACACTGAAGCTTTCTTT,CASSDPGRMNTEAFF
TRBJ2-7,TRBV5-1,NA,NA,TGCGCCAGCAGCCTGGAGGCAGGGGATAGGTACGAGCAGTACTTC,CASSLEAGDRYEQYF
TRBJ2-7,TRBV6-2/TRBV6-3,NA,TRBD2,TGTGCCAGCAGTGGGACTAGCGGGAGGGGTGAGCAGTACTTC,CASSGTSGRGEQYF
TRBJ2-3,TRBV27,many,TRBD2,TGTGCCAGCAGTCCCCCGGGACTAGCGGGCACAGATACGCAGTATTTT,CASSPPGLAGTDTQYF
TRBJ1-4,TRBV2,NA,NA,TGTGCCAGCAGTGAGGGCTGGGGAAATGAAAAACTGTTTTTT,CASSEGWGNEKLFF
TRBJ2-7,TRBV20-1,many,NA,TGCAGTGGGTCCCGGGGACAAGGCCACGAGCAGTACTTC,CSGSRGQGHEQYF
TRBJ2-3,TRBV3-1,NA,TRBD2,TGTGCCAGCAGCCGGCTAGCGGTCACAGATACGCAGTATTTT,CASSRLAVTDTQYF
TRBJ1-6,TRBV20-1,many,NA,TGCAGTGCTAGAAGGCGCAGACGCTCCTATAATTCACCCCTCCACTTT,CSARRRRRSYNSPLHF
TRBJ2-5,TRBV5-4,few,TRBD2,TGTGCCAGCAGCCCCCCGGGAGGCGGTAGGGAGACCCAGTACTTC,CASSPPGGGRETQYF
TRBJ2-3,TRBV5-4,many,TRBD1,TGTGCCAGCAGCCTCGGACAGGCTAGCACAGATACGCAGTATTTT,CASSLGQASTDTQYF
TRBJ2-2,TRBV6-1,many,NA,TGTGCCAGCAGTCGAGGGGGGACCGGGGAGCTGTTTTTT,CASSRGGTGELFF
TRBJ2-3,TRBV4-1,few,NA,TGCGCCAGCAGCCAAGCCCCCGACTGGGCAGATACGCAGTATTTT,CASSQAPDWADTQYF
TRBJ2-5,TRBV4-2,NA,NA,TGTGCCAGCAGCCAAGATGTAGCGAGAGAGACCCAGTACTTC,CASSQDVARETQYF
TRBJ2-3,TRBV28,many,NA,TGTGCCAGCAGTCCCGATTGGACACCACTAGTAAAGTATTTT,CASSPDWTPLVKYF
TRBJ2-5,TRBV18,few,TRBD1,TGTGCCAGCTCACCACCCTTCCAGGGGGCCCGTCAGACCCAGTACTTC,CASSPPFQGARQTQYF
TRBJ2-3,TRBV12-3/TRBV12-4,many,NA,TGTGCCAGCAGACCCCCGGCCGGGGGAGGCGCAGATACGCAGTATTTT,CASRPPAGGGADTQYF
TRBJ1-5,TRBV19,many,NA,TGTGCCAGTAGACCCCGACAGGCTGATCAGCCCCAGCATTTT,CASRPRQADQPQHF
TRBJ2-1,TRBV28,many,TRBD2,TGTGCCAGCAGCGTGCTAGCGGGAGGGGGTGAGCAGTTCTTC,CASSVLAGGGEQFF
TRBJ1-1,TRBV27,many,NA,TGTGCCAGCAGTCCCAACCCCTACTCGTCTGAAGCTTTCTTT,CASSPNPYSSEAFF
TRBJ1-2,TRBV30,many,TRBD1,TGTGCCGCCATGGCCCCCGGACAGGCTAACTATGGCTACACCTTC,CAAMAPGQANYGYTF
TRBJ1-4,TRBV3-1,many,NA,TGTGCCAGCAGCCGTTCAGGAGATAATGAAAAACTGTTTTTT,CASSRSGDNEKLFF
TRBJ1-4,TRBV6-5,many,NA,TGTGCCAGCAGTTTAGACAGTCCAGGGGATGAAAAACTGTTTTTT,CASSLDSPGDEKLFF
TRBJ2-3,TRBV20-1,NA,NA,TGCAGTGCTAGGCCGGGGTGGGAGGATACGCAGTATTTT,CSARPGWEDTQYF
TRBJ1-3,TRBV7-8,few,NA,TGTGCCAGCAGCTTAGGCGCGGTGGTCTCTGGAAACACCATATATTTT,CASSLGAVVSGNTIYF
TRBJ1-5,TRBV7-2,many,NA,TGTGCCAGCACCCGGACGGACGCGAGTCAGCCCCAGCATTTT,CASTRTDASQPQHF
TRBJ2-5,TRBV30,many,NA,TGTGCCTGGACAGCCGACAGTCTTCAAGAGACCCAGTACTTC,CAWTADSLQETQYF
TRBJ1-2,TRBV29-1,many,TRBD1,TGCAGCGTTGGGGCGGAGGGGACAGGGTTCGGCTATGGCTACACCTTC,CSVGAEGTGFGYGYTF
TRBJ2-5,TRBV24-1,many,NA,TGTGCCACCAGCGTCCCCCGACAGGAGGATATGCGGACCCAGTACTTC,CATSVPRQEDMRTQYF
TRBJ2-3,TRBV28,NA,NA,TGTGCCAGCAGTTTAAGGCTATTCGAAGCAGATACGCAGTATTTT,CASSLRLFEADTQYF
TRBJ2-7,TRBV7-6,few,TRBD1,TGTGCCAGCAGCTTACTCGGGACAGGGAACTACGAGCAGTACTTC,CASSLLGTGNYEQYF
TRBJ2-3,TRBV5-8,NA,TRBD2,TGTGCCAGCAGCTTGACCTCCGCACGAATACTAGCGGGGGACACAGATACGCAGTATTTT,CASSLTSARILAGDTDTQYF
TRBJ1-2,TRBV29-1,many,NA,TGCAGCGTTGAACAGGGCGTTCGCTACACCTTC,CSVEQGVRYTF
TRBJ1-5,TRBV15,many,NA,TGTGCCACCAGCAGAGTCGGGATTCCGCCCCAGCATTTT,CATSRVGIPPQHF
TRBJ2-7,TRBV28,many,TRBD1,TGTGCCAGCAGTAGTCTTAGCGCGAAGGGGGCCCGTAGATACGAGCAGTACTTC,CASSSLSAKGARRYEQYF
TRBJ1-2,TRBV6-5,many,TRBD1,TGTGCCAGCAGTTACGAGGGGGCGGACTATGGCTACACCTTC,CASSYEGADYGYTF
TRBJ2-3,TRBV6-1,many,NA,TGTGCCAGCAGTGTGGGACTCGTGGGGGATACGCAGTATTTT,CASSVGLVGDTQYF
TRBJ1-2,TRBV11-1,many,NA,TGTGCCAGCAGCTTAGGGGCCGCCGCTAACTATGGCTACACCTTC,CASSLGAAANYGYTF
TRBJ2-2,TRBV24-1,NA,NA,TGTGCCACGTGCGGCACGAACACCGGGGAGCTGTTTTTT,CATCGTNTGELFF
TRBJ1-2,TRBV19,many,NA,TGTGCCAGTAGCACCCTGCCCCAGGGGACCTATGGCTACACCTTC,CASSTLPQGTYGYTF
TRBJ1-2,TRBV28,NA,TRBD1,TGTGCCAGCAATACCCTCCGGGACAGGAATGGCTACACCTTC,CASNTLRDRNGYTF
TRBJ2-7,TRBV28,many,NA,TGTGCCAGCAGATCCTCAGGGGGAGGCTCCTACGAGCAGTACTTC,CASRSSGGGSYEQYF